The 22 T cell receptor beta chains below were found in one sample sequenced in a study of metastatic and nonmetastatic thyroid tumors. All patients reached thyroid surgery having received no treatment beforehand. TCRdb re-called clones via MiXCR from the PCR reads. This sample carries 35,000 to 50,000 clones, roughly 18% of them seen once, and the ten largest clones take around 16%. Sequencing input: blood. These receptors were collected from a female donor with papillary thyroid cancer or a benign thyroid nodule (not recorded which). Some clones in this sample may be carry-over from other donors' samples.

This clone has ten or more counts. The chain combines TRBV20-1 with TRBJ2-7, with 8 bases that match TRBD2. V lost 0 bases to trimming and J lost 0 bases; unmatched junction nucleotides: 7. The CDR3 is 16 residues long. Germline V lookup: CDR1 DFQATT, CDR2 SNEGSKA (reference sequence). The CDR3: CSARDPRLASSYEQYF. In DNA, the CDR3 is TGCAGTGCTAGAGATCCCCGACTAGCGTCCTCCTACGAGCAGTACTTC.

This clone was detected many times. The rearrangement links TRBV5-4 to TRBJ2-7, with D possibly being TRBD1 (6 bases). The CDR3 has 15 residues. V lost 4 bases and J lost 6, with 20 bases in between. Germline CDR1 reads SGHNT; CDR2 reads YYREEE (reference sequence). CDR3 protein: CASSHKVQGRLEQYF. CDR3 nucleotides: TGTGCCAGCAGCCACAAGGTACAGGGAAGGCTCGAGCAGTACTTC.

The chain recombines TRBV20-1 with TRBJ2-7, with a weak D call TRBD1 (6 bases). Trimming cost V 3 bases and J 5 bases, with 23 bases left between them. Looked up from germline, CDR1 is DFQATT and CDR2 is SNEGSKA (reference sequence). The CDR3 runs 16 residues. The CDR3 DNA is TGCAGTGCTAGTGAATCGGCTCTGGGGACACGGCACGAGCAGTACTTC. It yields the protein CSASESALGTRHEQYF.

This clone came up many times. The chain carries TRBV20-1 and TRBJ2-3; the match to TRBD2 covers 9 bases. The CDR3 length is 17 residues. Losses at the gene ends were 4 bases for V and 1 base for J; bases not matched to a gene: 12. Germline V gene data show CDR1 as DFQATT and CDR2 as SNEGSKA (reference sequence). CDR3 DNA sequence: TGCAGTGCTACCTTAAACGGACTAGCGAGAGGCACAGATACGCAGTATTTT. Amino acid sequence: CSATLNGLARGTDTQYF.

J is TRBJ2-1 and V is TRBV6-1; D unclear. V was clipped by 9 bases and J by 7 bases, with 10 bases between them. The CDR3 runs 11 residues. Germline CDR1 MNHNS, CDR2 SASEGT. CDR3 DNA sequence: TGTGCCAGTACGTCTGGTAATGAGCAGTTCTTC. Translating gives CASTSGNEQFF.

CDR3 bases: TGTGCCAGCAGTTATGGACTAGCGGGAGGAGTGTCCTACGAGCAGTACTTC. It encodes CASSYGLAGGVSYEQYF. The chain combines TRBV27 with TRBJ2-7, with TRBD2 identical over 14 bases. The CDR3 covers 17 residues. CDR1 is MNHEY and CDR2 is SMNVEV in the germline V gene (reference sequence). V gave up 4 bases and J gave up 1 base; unmatched junction bases: 6.

Comments on this clone: With a much larger clone just one base away, this may be a read error. The same CDR3 can be traced to other DNA sequences in this sample. In DNA, the CDR3 is TGTGCCAGCAGCCATGGTCGCGGCCGGGTAGGAGCCAAAAACATCCAGTACTTC. It translates to CASSHGRGRVGAKNIQYF. The chain carries TRBV11-2 and TRBJ2-4; the D is unclear. The CDR3 is made up of 18 amino acids. The germline V gene has CDR1 SGHAT and CDR2 FQNNGV.

In its sample, this clone was seen many times. The chain uses TRBV20-1 and TRBJ2-7; D possibly matches TRBD1 or TRBD2 (5 bases each). With 4 bases removed from V and 4 bases from J, the gap between germline ends came to 17 bases. From germline, CDR1 is DFQATT and CDR2 SNEGSKA (reference sequence). CDR3 length: 14 amino acids. The CDR3 protein is CSATGWGSAYEQYF. As DNA, the CDR3 is TGCAGTGCTACCGGTTGGGGGAGCGCGTACGAGCAGTACTTC.

The rearrangement links TRBV4-3 to TRBJ2-2; 10 bases fit TRBD2. Losses at the gene ends were 2 bases for V and 7 bases for J; bases not matched to a gene: 10. This CDR3 has 17 amino acids. Germline CDR1 is LGHNA and CDR2 is YSLEER. This CDR3 reads CASSQRPSGSFGGELFF. The CDR3 DNA follows: TGCGCCAGCAGCCAACGCCCTAGCGGGAGTTTTGGCGGGGAGCTGTTTTTT.

CDR3 amino acids: CSARDYRDRGRSYEQYF. DNA of the CDR3: TGCAGTGCTAGAGATTATAGGGACAGGGGGCGATCCTACGAGCAGTACTTC. The chain employs TRBV20-1 and TRBJ2-7, with 12 bases that match TRBD1. CDR1 and CDR2 from the germline V gene are DFQATT and SNEGSKA (reference sequence). This CDR3 contains 17 residues. J gave up 1 base and V 0 bases, and 7 bases lay outside the gene matches.

This clone qualifies as medium-sized. This chain joins TRBV27 and TRBJ2-3; D remains unclear. CDR1 is MNHEY and CDR2 is SMNVEV in the germline V gene (reference sequence). The CDR3 runs to 13 residues. With 4 bases removed from V and 0 bases from J, the gap between germline ends came to 5 bases. CDR3 nucleotide sequence: TGTGCCAGCAGTTCGACTAGCACAGATACGCAGTATTTT. Its translation is CASSSTSTDTQYF.

In this sample, this clone turned up many times. The genes are TRBV28 and TRBJ2-5; D is unclear. CDR1 MDHEN and CDR2 SYDVKM come from the germline V gene. V was shortened by 3 bases and J by 5 bases, with 13 bases between the two germline ends. CDR3 length equals 14 residues. CDR3 residues: CASSLHSSAETQYF. The CDR3 region has the DNA TGTGCCAGCAGTTTGCACAGTTCAGCGGAGACCCAGTACTTC.

By share, this clone ranks as medium-sized. The chain has TRBV27 and TRBJ1-2, with TRBD1 matching 7 bases. The CDR3 is made up of 13 amino acids. CDR1 is MNHEY and CDR2 is SMNVEV in the germline V gene (reference sequence). Losses at the gene ends were 2 bases for V and 8 bases for J; bases not matched to a gene: 5. CDR3 nucleotides: TGTGCCAGCAGTTTAGGACAGGAGTGGGGCTACACCTTC. This sequence encodes CASSLGQEWGYTF.

This clone was counted many times. V usage is TRBV20-1 and J usage is TRBJ1-5; D might be TRBD1 (5 bases). This CDR3 is built from 16 residues. V was clipped by 0 bases and J by 2 bases, with 14 bases between them. The V gene's germline CDR1 is DFQATT and CDR2 SNEGSKA (reference sequence). CDR3 residues: CSARDGFGGGNQPQHF. CDR3 bases: TGCAGTGCTAGAGATGGCTTCGGGGGAGGCAATCAGCCCCAGCATTTT.

This clone was recorded at least ten times. The chain joins TRBV20-1 to TRBJ2-7; weak D call: TRBD1 (5 bases). The CDR3 is 15 amino acids. Germline lookup yields CDR1 DFQATT and CDR2 SNEGSKA (reference sequence). Trimming removed 5 bases at V and 5 bases at J, with 22 bases between. The CDR3 reads CSAAALGRRVDEQYF. CDR3 nucleotide sequence: TGCAGTGCTGCCGCATTGGGGCGCAGGGTCGACGAGCAGTACTTC.

The table lists this clone with many counts. The chain employs TRBV4-2 and TRBJ2-2; D call uncertain. Germline values: CDR1 LGHNA, CDR2 YNFKEQ. Deletions cut 0 bases from V and 8 bases from J, with 16 bases between. The CDR3 has 16 amino acids. The CDR3 reads CASSQDWRSYQGELFF. The CDR3 region has the DNA TGTGCCAGCAGCCAAGATTGGCGCTCCTACCAGGGGGAGCTGTTTTTT.

This clone occurred a few times. J is TRBJ1-5 and V is TRBV6-1, with 7 bases fitting TRBD1. The junction had 4 bases not matched to a gene; V was cut back by 1 base and J by 4 bases. The germline CDR1 and CDR2 sequences are MNHNS and SASEGT. The length of the CDR3 is 15 residues. The CDR3 here is CASSEGQGQNQPQHF. CDR3 DNA: TGTGCCAGCAGTGAAGGACAGGGACAGAATCAGCCCCAGCATTTT.

This clone was seen only a few times. Lacking the conserved final phenylalanine or tryptophan, this CDR3 likely reflects a read error. DNA of the CDR3: TGTGACAGCAGTGCCTTGGGAGAGACCCAGTACCTC. Protein product: CDSSALGETQYL. The chain has TRBV2 and TRBJ2-5; D call uncertain. The CDR3 is 12 amino acids. Germline CDR1 SNHLY, CDR2 FYNNEI.

This clone was seen more than once but under ten times. The identical CDR3 is also encoded by other nucleotide sequences in the sample. This chain uses TRBV12-3 or TRBV12-4 with TRBJ2-2, with TRBD1 as a possible D gene (6 bases). V was pared by 7 bases and J by 4 bases, with 16 bases between. CDR3 length: 15 residues. The CDR3 region is CASTLDSPSTGELFF. The CDR3 region has the DNA TGTGCCAGCACCCTGGACAGTCCGAGCACCGGGGAGCTGTTTTTT.

Note on this clone: Since a much larger clone is just one base distant, this may be a read error. The chain is built from TRBV11-1 and TRBJ2-3; D gene uncertain. Between the trimmed V and J ends, which lost 5 bases and 2 bases, there was a span of 17 bases. The CDR3 contains 16 residues. Germline V gives CDR1 SGHAT, CDR2 FQDESV (reference sequence). This CDR3 is CASSGLVLLLTDTQYF. The DNA for the CDR3 is TGTGCCAGCAGCGGCCTGGTCCTCCTTCTCACAGATACGCAGTATTTT. Together with reference TRBV11-1 and TRBJ2-3, the CDR3 gives the full variable domain: EAEVAQSPRYKITEKSQAVAFWCDPISGHATLYWYRQILGQGPELLVQFQDESVVDDSQLPKDRFSAERLKGVDSTLKIQPAELGDSAMYLCASSGLVLLLTDTQYFGPGTRLTVL.

This clone was seen repeatedly, ten times or more. The chain has TRBV12-3 or TRBV12-4 and TRBJ1-1; no clear D gene. Trimming shortened V by 6 bases and J by 7 bases, and 15 bases separated the two germline ends. This CDR3 region has 13 residues. The CDR3 sequence is CASRNPSSHEAFF. In DNA, the CDR3 is TGTGCCAGCAGGAATCCAAGTAGCCATGAAGCTTTCTTT.

This clone was picked up many times. With a much larger clone just one base away, this may be a read error. The genes are TRBV6-1 and TRBJ2-7; a weak D match, TRBD2 (5 bases). V was shortened by 3 bases and J by 0 bases, with 15 bases between the two germline ends. The germline CDR1 and CDR2 sequences are MNHNS and SASEGT. CDR3 length equals 16 residues. The CDR3 is CASSEAGRLSSYEQYF. As DNA, the CDR3 is TGTGCCAGCAGTGAGGCGGGCAGGTTATCCTCCTACGAGCAGTACTTC.